This entry features one TCR beta chain sequence. Its target is not known. Naive CD8 cells comprised CD45RO-negative, CCR7-positively selected cells, excluding terminally differentiated effector memory CD45RA+ cells. The germline CDR1 and CDR2 sequences are SNHLY and FYNNEI. CDR3 length equals 14 residues. The J segment lost 6 bases and the V segment lost 8 bases, leaving 8 bases of the junction unmatched. These data originate in a study of shared clonotypes between healthy human individuals. Study results and caveats: With few donors, the genetic and exposure-history diversity represented was limited.

Profiled with immunoSEQ multiplex PCR; TCRdb holds only in-frame clones, not every one. Found here are roughly 590,000 clones, about 95% of them singletons; the top ten hold about 0.11%. This chain uses TRBV2 with TRBJ1-5; 9 bases agree with TRBD1. The sequenced material came from naive CD8+ T cells sorted from blood. This clonotype was sampled from a woman aged 25 to 39 in good health. The CDR3 nucleotides are TGTGCCAGCCCAGACAGGGGGACAAGTCAGCCCCAGCATTTT. Translated, it gives CASPDRGTSQPQHF. The whole variable domain, remainder taken from reference TRBV2 and TRBJ1-5, is EPEVTQTPSHQVTQMGQEVILRCVPISNHLYFYWYRQILGQKVEFLVSFYNNEISEKSEIFDDQFSVERPDGSNFTLKIRSTKLEDSAMYFCASPDRGTSQPQHFGDGTRLSIL.